One T cell receptor beta chain is described in this entry. What it binds is unknown. This sample was included in a study of response to subunit inactivated influenza vaccine. There are 16 residues in the CDR3. The germline V gene encodes CDR1 LGHDT and CDR2 YNNKEL (reference sequence). With 0 bases removed from V and 0 bases from J, the gap between germline ends came to 11 bases. TCRdb redid the calling of the RT-PCR reads with MiXCR, one entry per CDR3 protein. The repertoire holds about 520,000 distinct CDR3 sequences, with about 25% as singletons. Findings of the study overall: T cells newly recruited by each seasonal influenza vaccination are few, the authors suggested.

The source was CD4+ T cells sorted from PBMCs, collected roughly 5 days after vaccination. The clonotype was recovered from a man between 50 and 59 years old who received an inactivated influenza vaccine. The rearrangement uses TRBV3-1 and TRBJ1-1; D not resolved. Here the CDR3 reads CASSQEGSLMNTEAFF. Written as DNA, the CDR3 is TGTGCCAGCAGCCAAGAGGGGTCGCTGATGAACACTGAAGCTTTCTTT. Based on the CDR3 plus reference TRBV3-1 and TRBJ1-1, the full variable domain is DTAVSQTPKYLVTQMGNDKSIKCEQNLGHDTMYWYKQDSKKFLKIMFSYNNKELIINETVPNRFSPKSPDKAHLNLHINSLELGDSAVYFCASSQEGSLMNTEAFFGQGTRLTVV.